What follows are 32 T cell receptor beta chains derived from one specimen sequenced in a study of T cell responses to AZD1222 COVID-19 vaccine. Generated by immunoSEQ multiplex PCR, the TCRdb table keeps only in-frame clones and is missing some. Seen here are some 100,000 clones, about 93% observed once, and the top ten hold about 1.5%. The sequenced sample was peripheral blood, obtained on day 0 of AZD1222 vaccination. The receptors were sampled from an adult in good health.

This clone was recorded once. The chain recombines TRBV5-1 with TRBJ2-3; 9 positions match TRBD2. The CDR3 sequence is 15 residues long. Per germline, CDR1 SGHRS and CDR2 YFSETQ. V was clipped by 1 base and J by 4 bases; unmatched bases: 4. DNA of the CDR3: TGCGCCAGCAGCTTGAGACTAGCGGCTGCAGATACGCAGTATTTT. This encodes CASSLRLAAADTQYF.

V and J are TRBV29-1 and TRBJ1-1, with 7 bases matching TRBD1. Germline values: CDR1 SQVTM, CDR2 ANQGSEA. This CDR3 has 12 amino acids. CDR3 nucleotides: TGCAGTATACAGGGGTCCGCTTGGTCGGCTTTCTTT. This sequence encodes CSIQGSAWSAFF.

The chain is built from TRBV11-2 and TRBJ2-7; 9 bases map to TRBD1. CDR3 length: 16 residues. The V and J ends lost 2 bases and 6 bases, in that order; junction bases with no gene match: 11. Germline V gene lookup returns CDR1 SGHAT and CDR2 FQNNGV. Here the CDR3 DNA reads TGTGCCAGCAGCTTACTCGGACAGGGGATTTATGGCGAGCAGTACTTC. As protein: CASSLLGQGIYGEQYF.

The CDR3 here is CASSLAGEAYNEQFF. In DNA, the CDR3 is TGTGCCAGCAGCTTAGCGGGAGAAGCCTACAATGAGCAGTTCTTC. V is TRBV7-3 and J is TRBJ2-1, with 7 bases that match TRBD2. V was pared by 2 bases and J by 2 bases, with 3 bases of the junction left unmatched. CDR1 is SGHTA, CDR2 FQGTGA, per germline. The CDR3 loop spans 15 amino acids.

The chain employs TRBV2 and TRBJ2-4; D perhaps matches TRBD2 (5 bases). This CDR3 is built from 13 residues. Trimming took 8 bases from V and 0 from J, leaving 8 bases between them. The germline CDR1 and CDR2 sequences are SNHLY and FYNNEI. CDR3 residues: CASLGLAKNIQYF. In DNA form, the CDR3 reads TGTGCCAGCCTCGGACTAGCCAAAAACATTCAGTACTTC.

This chain joins TRBV6-5 and TRBJ1-1, with 7 bases matching TRBD1. V shed 6 bases and J 1 base; nucleotides not matched to a gene: 8. The CDR3 consists of 15 residues. In germline, CDR1 is MNHEY, CDR2 SVGAGI. The CDR3 DNA follows: TGTGCCAGCAGACTACAGGGGCGAGGGAACACTGAAGCTTTCTTT. This encodes CASRLQGRGNTEAFF.

The rearrangement links TRBV29-1 to TRBJ2-1, with D possibly being TRBD1 (5 bases). Trimming took off 1 base at V and 5 bases at J, with 6 bases between the two ends. The CDR3 covers 12 residues. Germline CDR1 and CDR2: SQVTM and ANQGSEA. CDR3 residues: CSVEGRDNEQFF. The CDR3 region has the DNA TGCAGCGTTGAAGGCAGGGACAATGAGCAGTTCTTC.

The chain uses TRBV5-1 and TRBJ1-6; D gene uncertain. V dropped 4 bases and J dropped 3 bases, with 11 bases sitting between them. The CDR3 is 15 residues long. Germline values: CDR1 SGHRS, CDR2 YFSETQ. This chain's CDR3 is CASSPEEFYNSPLHF. The CDR3 nucleotides read TGCGCCAGCAGCCCCGAGGAGTTCTATAATTCACCCCTCCACTTT.

V usage is TRBV7-3 and J usage is TRBJ2-3; D may be TRBD1 (6 bases). Per germline, CDR1 SGHTA and CDR2 FQGTGA. The CDR3 totals 13 residues. The V and J ends lost 5 bases and 5 bases respectively, with 11 bases between them. The CDR3, as DNA: TGTGCCAGCAGCCCAGGGGCAGAAGATACGCAGTATTTT. Encoded protein: CASSPGAEDTQYF. Variable domain in full (rest from reference TRBV7-3 and TRBJ2-3): GAGVSQTPSNKVTEKGKYVELRCDPISGHTALYWYRQSLGQGPEFLIYFQGTGAADDSGLPNDRFFAVRPEGSVSTLKIQRTERGDSAVYLCASSPGAEDTQYFGPGTRLTVL.

CDR3 sequence reads: CASSEYGGNYGYTF. The CDR3 DNA reads TGTGCCAGCAGTGAATATGGCGGTAACTATGGCTACACCTTC. The chain combines TRBV25-1 with TRBJ1-2, with D uncertain. The germline V gene has CDR1 MGHDK and CDR2 SYGVNS. The CDR3 has 14 amino acids. Trimming shortened V by 0 bases and J by 1 base, and 6 bases separated the two germline ends.

The chain carries TRBV27 and TRBJ1-2, with D possibly TRBD1 on 5 matching bases. The CDR3 extends over 15 amino acids. With 7 bases removed from V and 5 bases from J, the gap between germline ends came to 20 bases. Germline assignment: CDR1 MNHEY and CDR2 SMNVEV (reference sequence). CDR3 in DNA: TGTGCCAGCACCCCCCGGGGGGGTACTCAATATGGCTACACCTTC. Translating it yields CASTPRGGTQYGYTF.

This rearrangement joins TRBV6-6 to TRBJ2-7; TRBD1 agrees at 8 bases. The V and J ends lost 7 bases and 2 bases, in that order; junction bases with no gene match: 7. Germline V gene lookup returns CDR1 MNHNY and CDR2 SVGAGI (reference sequence). The CDR3 sequence is 14 residues long. CDR3: CASTPQGETYEQYF. The CDR3 region has the DNA TGTGCCAGCACTCCACAGGGGGAGACCTACGAGCAGTACTTC.

This chain joins TRBV30 and TRBJ1-3; a weak D match, TRBD1 (5 bases). The CDR3 extends over 17 amino acids. Germline values: CDR1 GTSNPN, CDR2 SVGIG (reference sequence). Between the trimmed V and J ends, which lost 5 bases and 0 bases, there was a span of 20 bases. This CDR3 is CAWAAGQPGTSGNTIYF. The CDR3 nucleotides are TGTGCCTGGGCGGCGGGGCAGCCCGGGACCTCTGGAAACACCATATATTTT.

J is TRBJ1-3 and V is TRBV5-1; no firm D call. Trimming pared 3 bases from V and 0 bases from J, leaving 13 bases between. Germline CDR1 and CDR2: SGHRS and YFSETQ. The CDR3 totals 16 residues. CDR3 protein: CASSSGQHSSGNTIYF. The DNA of the CDR3 is TGCGCCAGCAGCTCCGGTCAGCATTCCTCTGGAAACACCATATATTTT.

The rearrangement uses TRBV6-4 and TRBJ2-3; unclear D gene. The CDR3 extends over 15 amino acids. Trimming shortened V by 2 bases and J by 2 bases, and 11 bases separated the two germline ends. Germline CDR1 MRHNA, CDR2 SNTAGT. The CDR3 loop reads CASSDMNGPTDTQYF. Written as DNA, the CDR3 is TGTGCCAGCAGTGACATGAACGGGCCCACAGATACGCAGTATTTT.

The sample holds one count of this clone. This chain joins TRBV2 and TRBJ1-5; a possible D gene is TRBD1 (5 bases). Germline V gene sequence: CDR1 SNHLY, CDR2 FYNNEI. Trimming stripped 0 bases from V and 6 bases from J, with 12 bases between. The CDR3 is made up of 15 amino acids. The CDR3 bases are TGTGCCAGCAGTGAAGCGGCAGGGTGGGGTCAGCCCCAGCATTTT. Amino acids: CASSEAAGWGQPQHF.

This clone has only one observation. CDR3 nucleotide sequence: TGTGCCAGCAGCGCACTGTCCGGCAGCACAGATACGCAGTATTTT. It translates to CASSALSGSTDTQYF. This chain joins TRBV3-1 (or the pseudogene TRBV3-2) and TRBJ2-3; D is uncertain. The V end lost 5 bases, the J end lost 0 bases, and 12 bases lay between the germline ends. Looked up from germline, CDR1 is LGHDT and CDR2 is YNNKEL (reference sequence). CDR3 length: 15 residues.

The chain joins TRBV7-2 to TRBJ2-3, with 8 bases aligning to TRBD2. Germline V gene sequence: CDR1 SGHTA, CDR2 FQGNSA. Trimming removed 4 bases from V and 4 bases from J; junction bases left unmatched: 13. This CDR3 has 17 amino acids. CDR3: CASSWNSGMGGADTQYF. CDR3 in DNA: TGTGCCAGCAGCTGGAATAGCGGGATGGGGGGCGCAGATACGCAGTATTTT.

The chain combines TRBV27 with TRBJ2-1, with TRBD1 identical over 9 bases. Germline CDR1 MNHEY, CDR2 SMNVEV (reference sequence). V lost 8 bases and J lost 7; bases outside the gene matches: 6. This CDR3 comprises 13 residues. CDR3: CASGDRALNEQFF. CDR3 sequence (DNA): TGTGCCAGCGGGGACAGGGCATTAAATGAGCAGTTCTTC.

The V gene is TRBV30, the J gene TRBJ2-5; D is ambiguous. Germline V gene data show CDR1 as GTSNPN and CDR2 as SVGIG (reference sequence). The length of the CDR3 is 13 residues. Trimming removed 0 bases at V and 5 bases at J, with 10 bases between. This CDR3 is CAWSVISRETQYF. DNA of the CDR3: TGTGCCTGGAGTGTAATATCCCGGGAGACCCAGTACTTC.

V usage is TRBV27 and J usage is TRBJ1-2; 7 bases map to TRBD1. The CDR3 extends over 14 amino acids. The germline CDR1 and CDR2 sequences are MNHEY and SMNVEV (reference sequence). The trim removed 6 bases at V and 7 bases at J, leaving 11 bases unmatched. CDR3 loop: CASRPGQPGGGYTF. Here the CDR3 DNA reads TGTGCCAGCAGGCCGGGACAGCCGGGAGGTGGCTACACCTTC.

This clone is deemed medium-sized. The genes are TRBV28 and TRBJ1-5; D might be TRBD1 (6 bases). The CDR3 runs 16 residues. Germline-derived CDR1 and CDR2 are MDHEN and SYDVKM. The V end lost 6 bases, the J end lost 1 base, and 16 bases lay between the germline ends. This chain's CDR3 is CASSSMGHLSNQPQHF. The CDR3 region has the DNA TGTGCCAGCAGCTCAATGGGACATCTCAGCAATCAGCCCCAGCATTTT.

This rearrangement joins TRBV30 to TRBJ1-6; 9 bases are shared with TRBD1. This CDR3 is built from 16 residues. Germline trimming cut 3 bases from V and 7 bases from J; bases unmatched to any gene: 10. The germline V gene encodes CDR1 GTSNPN and CDR2 SVGIG (reference sequence). The CDR3 nucleotides are TGTGCCTGGAGCCTCACAGGGGGCAATAGGAATTCACCCCTCCACTTT. This gives the protein CAWSLTGGNRNSPLHF.

The chain is built from TRBV12-3 or TRBV12-4 and TRBJ1-4; 8 bases align to TRBD1. The CDR3 is 13 residues long. V shed 6 bases, J shed 4 bases, and the junction held 1 base outside the gene matches. The CDR3 loop is CASSGQGNEKLFF. DNA for the CDR3: TGTGCCAGCAGCGGACAGGGTAATGAAAAACTGTTTTTT.

This chain joins TRBV5-4 and TRBJ1-3; no clear D. Germline lookup yields CDR1 SGHNT and CDR2 YYREEE (reference sequence). The V and J ends lost 4 bases and 0 bases respectively, with 11 bases between them. This CDR3 is 15 amino acids long. The CDR3 spells CASSPRPSSGNTIYF. Written as DNA, the CDR3 is TGTGCCAGCAGCCCAAGACCTAGCTCTGGAAACACCATATATTTT.

The CDR3 DNA sequence: TGTGCCAGCAGCTTAGACTTAGCCAAAAACATTCAGTACTTC. Protein sequence: CASSLDLAKNIQYF. V and J are TRBV7-2 and TRBJ2-4, with D hard to call. With 1 base removed from V and 0 bases from J, the gap between germline ends came to 4 bases. Germline assignment: CDR1 SGHTA and CDR2 FQGNSA. The CDR3 sequence is 14 residues long.

The chain couples TRBV2 to TRBJ1-4; D remains ambiguous. The CDR3 runs 14 residues. V was clipped by 7 bases and J by 5 bases, with 14 bases between them. Looked up from germline, CDR1 is SNHLY and CDR2 is FYNNEI. The CDR3 DNA is TGTGCCAGCACGTGGACGGGTTCAAATGAAAAACTGTTTTTT. Encoded protein: CASTWTGSNEKLFF.

The chain uses TRBV28 and TRBJ1-1; tentative D call: TRBD1 (6 bases). The ends were cut back, 10 bases at V and 0 bases at J, with 9 bases in the middle. CDR1 and CDR2 (germline): MDHEN, SYDVKM. The CDR3 sequence is 12 residues long. In DNA, the CDR3 is TGTGCCACCAGGGGAGTGAACACTGAAGCTTTCTTT. This codes for CATRGVNTEAFF.

The J gene is TRBJ2-1, the V gene TRBV15; D tentatively reads TRBD1 or TRBD2 (6 bases each). V was cut by 8 bases and J by 2 bases, with 13 bases left in between. The CDR3 has 14 residues. The germline gives CDR1 LNHNV, CDR2 YYDKDF (reference sequence). The CDR3 DNA reads TGTGCCACCCAGAGGGGGGAGGCCTACAATGAGCAGTTCTTC. It is translated as CATQRGEAYNEQFF.

The rearrangement joins TRBV7-6 to TRBJ2-1; TRBD2 matches at 7 bases. Trimming at V came to 1 base and at J to 0 bases, leaving 18 bases not matched to a gene. This CDR3 has 21 amino acids. CDR1 SGHVS and CDR2 FNYEAQ come from the germline V gene. CDR3 sequence (DNA): TGTGCCAGCAGCTTAGATGGTGTTAGCCGGTGGGGGGGGAACTCCTACAATGAGCAGTTCTTC. Its protein product is CASSLDGVSRWGGNSYNEQFF. The full variable domain, completed using reference TRBV7-6 and TRBJ2-1, is GAGVSQSPRYKVTKRGQDVALRCDPISGHVSLYWYRQALGQGPEFLTYFNYEAQQDKSGLPNDRFSAERPEGSISTLTIQRTEQRDSAMYRCASSLDGVSRWGGNSYNEQFFGPGTRLTVL.

In the case of this clone: One end of the junction does not line up with germline, which may come from a read error. The V and J genes are TRBV2 and TRBJ1-2; D gene uncertain. This CDR3 comprises 14 residues. CDR1 SNHLY and CDR2 FYNNEI come from the germline V gene. The CDR3, as DNA: TGTGCCAGCAGCGAAGGACGGAGGAACTATGGCTACACCTTC. As protein: CASSEGRRNYGYTF.

This chain joins TRBV28 and TRBJ1-2, with 8 nucleotides matching TRBD1. The V segment lost 3 bases and the J segment 4 bases; nucleotides outside the gene matches: 7. This CDR3 has 15 residues. Germline V gene lookup returns CDR1 MDHEN and CDR2 SYDVKM. CDR3 sequence (DNA): TGTGCCAGCAGTTTGATGACAGGGGTGGGCTATGGCTACACCTTC. Translating it yields CASSLMTGVGYGYTF.